This T cell receptor beta chain was recorded in a study of T cell responses to AZD1222 COVID-19 vaccine. V was pared by 4 bases and J by 4 bases, with 6 bases of the junction left unmatched. CDR3 size: 16 residues. Germline assignment: CDR1 SGHRS and CDR2 YFSETQ. This table comes from immunoSEQ multiplex PCR, and its TCRdb copy is limited to in-frame clones, with some not included. The repertoire consists of 45,000 to 55,000 clones, with about 86% occurring once and the leading ten covering roughly 10%. The clonotype comes from an adult in good health. The material was peripheral blood, obtained on day 0 of AZD1222 vaccination. The chain recombines TRBV5-1 with TRBJ2-1; 12 bases agree with TRBD2. This CDR3 reads CASSATSGSPYNEQFF. In nucleotides, the CDR3 is TGCGCCAGCAGCGCGACTAGCGGGAGCCCTTACAATGAGCAGTTCTTC.